Listed below are T cell receptor beta chains from one sample, sequenced in a study of blood T cell repertoires in COVID-19. Measured with immunoSEQ multiplex PCR; TCRdb has only the in-frame clones, and not every one. Among a few hundred thousand clones, roughly nine tenths were seen once, and the ten largest hold 2% to 2.5%. The sequenced sample consisted of peripheral blood. The receptors were gathered from a man in his forties or fifties with acute or convalescent COVID-19. CDR3s include the opening cysteine and the closing phenylalanine or tryptophan. A D gene is named only where the DNA matches it firmly.

>TRBV19|TRBJ1-1|-
CASRVRAGDTEAFF
>TRBV10-2|TRBJ1-1|TRBD1
CASSGLQGTTEAFF
>TRBV7-9|TRBJ2-7|-
CASSLGETGYF
>TRBV5-1|TRBJ2-7|TRBD1
CASTLTGGSDEQYF
>TRBV10-3|TRBJ1-2|-
CAISERQGNGYTF
>TRBV6-1|TRBJ2-3|TRBD2
CASSEVWLAGATTDTQYF
>TRBV3-1/TRBV3-2|TRBJ2-1|-
CASGADYNEQFF
>TRBV6-2/TRBV6-3|TRBJ1-5|TRBD1
CASSPSGTGIRQPQHF
>TRBV27|TRBJ2-7|TRBD1
CASRGTGFWREQYF
>TRBV2|TRBJ2-2|-
CASSEPPRGVNTGELFF
>TRBV20-1|TRBJ1-2|-
CSASEGHGYTF
>TRBV28|TRBJ1-2|-
CASSFTGYGYTF
>TRBV11-3|TRBJ2-5|-
CASSLTGRQETQYF
>TRBV6-1|TRBJ2-3|TRBD1
CASSERGLRTGGRTDTQYF
>TRBV7-2|TRBJ2-1|TRBD2
CASRLTSGNNEQFF
>TRBV19|TRBJ2-5|TRBD1
CASSEDRQETQYF
>TRBV7-7|TRBJ2-5|TRBD2
CASSLGPSVAGEGETQYF
>TRBV9|TRBJ2-2|-
CASSVVSNTGELFF
>TRBV12-5|TRBJ2-1|-
CASGLSYGADEQFF
>TRBV30|TRBJ1-1|-
CASRQQNTEAFF
>TRBV3-1/TRBV3-2|TRBJ2-4|TRBD2
CASSQAGLAGLAKNIQYF
>TRBV9|TRBJ2-3|-
CASNRAAGKEDTQYF
>TRBV2|TRBJ2-1|-
CASSQYGEQFF
>TRBV19|TRBJ1-5|TRBD1
CASSTPRGTEGTQPQHF
>TRBV7-9|TRBJ1-1|-
CASSSVIEADTEAFF
>TRBV5-4|TRBJ2-5|TRBD2
CASSLEPSGGAGETQYF
>TRBV21-1|TRBJ1-2|-
CASSKVKGGPLYGYTF
>TRBV12-3/TRBV12-4|TRBJ2-7|-
CASSFRAYEQYF
>TRBV19|TRBJ1-1|TRBD1
CASSIGWRGPTEAFF
>TRBV30|TRBJ2-3|TRBD2
CAWSVGSGGRTQYF
>TRBV18|TRBJ2-5|TRBD1
CASSAGGRETQYF
>TRBV28|TRBJ2-5|-
CASSGSQETQYF
>TRBV18|TRBJ2-1|TRBD2
CASSLAGGSYNEQFF
>TRBV9|TRBJ1-6|-
CASRIAGAAVGYNSPLHF
>TRBV27|TRBJ2-3|-
CASSFGRGSTDTQYF
>TRBV5-8|TRBJ2-1|TRBD2
CASSSTLGLAGDNEQFF
>TRBV9|TRBJ1-2|TRBD1
CASSGQVFNGYTF